These T cell receptor beta chains were read from a single sample in a study of T-cell memory formation after mild COVID-19. One entry per CDR3 protein, called by TCRdb with MiXCR from the 5' RACE reads. The repertoire has some 350,000 distinct CDR3 sequences, 10% to 15% of them found once; the top ten carry 20% to 25%. Material for sequencing was PBMCs or a T cell subset sorted from them (not recorded which). The source is a man between 18 and 29 years old who had mild COVID-19 (a few samples of this study predate the infection). Cell type and time point are not known. CDR3s include the opening cysteine and the closing phenylalanine or tryptophan. The order of the fields is V gene, J gene, D gene, clone size, CDR3 length, CDR3 DNA, CDR3 protein. A D gene is named only where the DNA matches it firmly. Only some rows state a clone size, as once, few, many or a class for expanded clones.

V: TRBV7-9; J: TRBJ2-1; D: NA; size: many; length: 14; DNA: TGTGCCAGCAGCTCACCCACCCGGGGCCAGAATCCGATCTTC; CDR3: CASSSPTRGQNPIF
V: TRBV9; J: TRBJ2-5; D: TRBD1; size: few; length: 15; DNA: TGTGCCAGCAGCGTAGTTGGGACAGGGGAAGAGACCCAGTACTTC; CDR3: CASSVVGTGEETQYF
V: TRBV28; J: TRBJ1-2; D: NA; size: NA; length: 14; DNA: TGTGCCAGCAACCTTGGTCAGGGTACCGGGGGCTACACCTTC; CDR3: CASNLGQGTGGYTF
V: TRBV5-6; J: TRBJ2-7; D: NA; size: NA; length: 14; DNA: TGTGCCAGCAGCTCGGTACAGGGACTCCACGAGCAGTACTTC; CDR3: CASSSVQGLHEQYF
V: TRBV3-1; J: TRBJ1-5; D: NA; size: NA; length: 15; DNA: TGTGCCAGCAGCCAGTCAGCTTATAGCAATCAGCCCCAGCATTTT; CDR3: CASSQSAYSNQPQHF
V: TRBV20-1; J: TRBJ1-2; D: TRBD1; size: few; length: 9; DNA: TGCAGTGCTTACAGGGGACACACCTTC; CDR3: CSAYRGHTF
V: TRBV11-2; J: TRBJ2-5; D: NA; size: few; length: 15; DNA: TGTGCCAGCAGCTTGAGTGGCAGGACCCAAGAGACCCAGTACTTC; CDR3: CASSLSGRTQETQYF
V: TRBV5-1; J: TRBJ1-1; D: NA; size: few; length: 14; DNA: TGCGCCAGCAGCTTGGCCGTATGGGACAATGAAGCTTTCTTT; CDR3: CASSLAVWDNEAFF
V: TRBV7-2; J: TRBJ2-2; D: NA; size: NA; length: 14; DNA: TGTGCCAGCGCTTCGGCACGAGATGCCGGGGAGCTGTTTTTT; CDR3: CASASARDAGELFF
V: TRBV18; J: TRBJ2-1; D: TRBD2; size: NA; length: 16; DNA: TGTGCCAGCTCACCGTTCCCCAGCGGGGGTTACAATGAGCAGTTCTTC; CDR3: CASSPFPSGGYNEQFF
V: TRBV5-6; J: TRBJ2-3; D: TRBD2; size: NA; length: 16; DNA: TGTGCCAGCAGCTCACTCGGGGGCGGGGGGGCAGATACGCAGTATTTT; CDR3: CASSSLGGGGADTQYF
V: TRBV15; J: TRBJ2-2; D: NA; size: few; length: 16; DNA: TGTGCCACCAGCAGAGGGGGAAGTGCGAACACCGGGGAGCTGTTTTTT; CDR3: CATSRGGSANTGELFF
V: TRBV15; J: TRBJ2-3; D: TRBD1; size: NA; length: 15; DNA: TGTGCCACCACCAAAGGGGGCTCTAGCACAGATACGCAGTATTTT; CDR3: CATTKGGSSTDTQYF
V: TRBV7-8; J: TRBJ2-5; D: TRBD2; size: NA; length: 18; DNA: TGTGCCAGCAGCACCCTACCTCTAGCGGGGGGCTACCAAGAGACCCAGTACTTC; CDR3: CASSTLPLAGGYQETQYF
V: TRBV29-1; J: TRBJ1-1; D: NA; size: NA; length: 11; DNA: TGCAGCGTTGCACAGGGCACTGAAGCTTTCTTT; CDR3: CSVAQGTEAFF
V: TRBV7-9; J: TRBJ2-1; D: TRBD2; size: many; length: 15; DNA: TGTGCCAGCAGCTTAACTAGCGGGGGGTACAATGAGCAGTTCTTC; CDR3: CASSLTSGGYNEQFF
V: TRBV7-9; J: TRBJ2-2; D: TRBD2; size: NA; length: 16; DNA: TGTGCCAGCAGCTCCTTTGCGGGGGGGCCCACCGGGGAGCTGTTTTTT; CDR3: CASSSFAGGPTGELFF
V: TRBV24-1; J: TRBJ1-2; D: TRBD1; size: NA; length: 14; DNA: TGTGCCACCAGTGACCCACAGGGGAACTATGGCTACACCTTC; CDR3: CATSDPQGNYGYTF
V: TRBV6-5; J: TRBJ2-1; D: NA; size: NA; length: 14; DNA: TGTGCCAGCAGTTACTCGACGGCGGGGAATGAGCAGTTCTTC; CDR3: CASSYSTAGNEQFF
V: TRBV12-3/TRBV12-4; J: TRBJ2-1; D: NA; size: few; length: 13; DNA: TGTGCCAGCAGTTTAGGAGGCCTCAATGAGCAGTTCTTC; CDR3: CASSLGGLNEQFF
V: TRBV5-1; J: TRBJ2-5; D: TRBD1; size: few; length: 16; DNA: TGCGCCAGCAGCTTGACAGGGGGCGGGGTCCAAGAGACCCAGTACTTC; CDR3: CASSLTGGGVQETQYF
V: TRBV7-2; J: TRBJ1-3; D: NA; size: NA; length: 11; DNA: TGTGCCAGCAGCCGGGCAGACACCATATATTTT; CDR3: CASSRADTIYF